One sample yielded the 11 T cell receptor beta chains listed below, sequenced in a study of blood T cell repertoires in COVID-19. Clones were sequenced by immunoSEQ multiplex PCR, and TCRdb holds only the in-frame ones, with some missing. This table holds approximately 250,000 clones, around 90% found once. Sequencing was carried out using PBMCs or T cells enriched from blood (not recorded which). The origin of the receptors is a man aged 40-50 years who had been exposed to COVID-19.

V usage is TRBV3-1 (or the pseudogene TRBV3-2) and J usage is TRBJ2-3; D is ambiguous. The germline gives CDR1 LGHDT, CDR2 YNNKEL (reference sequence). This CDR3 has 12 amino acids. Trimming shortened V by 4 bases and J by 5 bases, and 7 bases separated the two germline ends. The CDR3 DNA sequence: TGTGCCAGCAGCCTAGTTGGAGATACGCAGTATTTT. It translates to CASSLVGDTQYF.

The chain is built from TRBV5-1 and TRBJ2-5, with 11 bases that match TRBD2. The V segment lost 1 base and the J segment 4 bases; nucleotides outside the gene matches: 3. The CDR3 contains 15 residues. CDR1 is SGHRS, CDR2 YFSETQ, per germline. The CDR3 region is CASSLTSGSGETQYF. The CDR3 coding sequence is TGCGCCAGCAGCTTGACTAGCGGGAGCGGAGAGACCCAGTACTTC.

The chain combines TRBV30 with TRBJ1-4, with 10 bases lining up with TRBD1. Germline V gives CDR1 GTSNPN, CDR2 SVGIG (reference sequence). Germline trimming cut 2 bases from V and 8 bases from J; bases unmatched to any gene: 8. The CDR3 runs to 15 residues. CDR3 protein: CAWSFPGQGQEKLFF. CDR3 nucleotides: TGTGCCTGGAGTTTTCCGGGACAGGGGCAAGAAAAACTGTTTTTT.

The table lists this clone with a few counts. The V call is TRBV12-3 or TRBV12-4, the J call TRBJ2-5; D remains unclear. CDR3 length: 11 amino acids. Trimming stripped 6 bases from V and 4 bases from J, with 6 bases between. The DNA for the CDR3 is TGTGCCAGCAGATACTCAGAGACCCAGTACTTC. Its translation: CASRYSETQYF.

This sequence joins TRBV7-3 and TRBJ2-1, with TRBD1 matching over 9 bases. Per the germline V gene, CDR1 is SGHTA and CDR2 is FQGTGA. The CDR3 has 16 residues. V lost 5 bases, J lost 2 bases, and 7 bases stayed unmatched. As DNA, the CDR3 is TGTGCCAGCAGCCAAAGGGGGACAGGGACCTACAATGAGCAGTTCTTC. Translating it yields CASSQRGTGTYNEQFF.

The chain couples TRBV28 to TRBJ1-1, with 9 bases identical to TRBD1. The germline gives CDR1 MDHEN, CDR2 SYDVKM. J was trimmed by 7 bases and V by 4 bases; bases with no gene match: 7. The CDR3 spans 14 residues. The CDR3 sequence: CASSYRGRRVEAFF. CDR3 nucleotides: TGTGCCAGCAGTTACAGGGGGCGTCGGGTTGAAGCTTTCTTT.

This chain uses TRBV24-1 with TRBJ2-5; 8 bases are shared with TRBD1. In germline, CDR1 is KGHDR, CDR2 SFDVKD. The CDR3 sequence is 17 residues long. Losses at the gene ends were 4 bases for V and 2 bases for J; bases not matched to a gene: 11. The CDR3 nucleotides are TGTGCCACCAGTGACCGGACAGGGAGGACTGCACAAGAGACCCAGTACTTC. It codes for CATSDRTGRTAQETQYF.

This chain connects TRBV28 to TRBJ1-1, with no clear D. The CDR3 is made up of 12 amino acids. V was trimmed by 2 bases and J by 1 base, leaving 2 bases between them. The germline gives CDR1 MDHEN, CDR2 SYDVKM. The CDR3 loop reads CASSLQNTEAFF. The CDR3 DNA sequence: TGTGCCAGCAGTTTACAGAACACTGAAGCTTTCTTT.

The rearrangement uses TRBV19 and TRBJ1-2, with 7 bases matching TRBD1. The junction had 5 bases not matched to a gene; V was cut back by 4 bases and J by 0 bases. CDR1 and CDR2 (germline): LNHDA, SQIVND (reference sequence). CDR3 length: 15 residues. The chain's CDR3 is CASSKEGAPNYGYTF. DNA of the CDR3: TGTGCCAGTAGTAAGGAGGGGGCGCCTAACTATGGCTACACCTTC.

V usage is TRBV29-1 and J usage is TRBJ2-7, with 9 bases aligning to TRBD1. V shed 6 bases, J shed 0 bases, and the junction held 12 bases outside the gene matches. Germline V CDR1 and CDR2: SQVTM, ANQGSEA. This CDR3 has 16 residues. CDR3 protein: CSVIPGQGPSSYEQYF. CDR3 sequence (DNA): TGCAGCGTCATCCCGGGACAGGGTCCGAGCTCCTACGAGCAGTACTTC.

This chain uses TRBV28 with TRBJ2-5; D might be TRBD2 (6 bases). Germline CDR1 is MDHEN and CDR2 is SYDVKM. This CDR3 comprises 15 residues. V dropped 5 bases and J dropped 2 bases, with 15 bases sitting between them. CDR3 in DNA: TGTGCCAGCAGTCCCCGCGGGGCCTCTCAAGAGACCCAGTACTTC. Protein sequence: CASSPRGASQETQYF.